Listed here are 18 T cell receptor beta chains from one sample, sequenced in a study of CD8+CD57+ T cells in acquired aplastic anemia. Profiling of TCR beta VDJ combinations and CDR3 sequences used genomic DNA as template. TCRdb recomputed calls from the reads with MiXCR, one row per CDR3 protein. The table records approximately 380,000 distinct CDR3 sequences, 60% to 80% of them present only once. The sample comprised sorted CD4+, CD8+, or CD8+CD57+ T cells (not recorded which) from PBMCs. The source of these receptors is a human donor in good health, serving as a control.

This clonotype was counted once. In DNA form, the CDR3 reads TGTGCCAGCAGTTCGTCCAGGAGGAACACCTACGAGCAGTACTTC. Translating gives CASSSSRRNTYEQYF. The chain has TRBV12-3 or TRBV12-4 and TRBJ2-7; maybe TRBD2 (5 bases). Trimming removed 4 bases from V and 2 bases from J, with 15 bases in between. The CDR3 runs to 15 residues.

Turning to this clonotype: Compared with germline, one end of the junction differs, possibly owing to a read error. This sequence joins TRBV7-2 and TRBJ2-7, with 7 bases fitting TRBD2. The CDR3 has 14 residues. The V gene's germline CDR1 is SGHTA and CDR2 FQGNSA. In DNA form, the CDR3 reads TGTGCCAGCAGCTTGAACGGGGGGAACCCCTGCGAGCAGTTC. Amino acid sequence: CASSLNGGNPCEQF.

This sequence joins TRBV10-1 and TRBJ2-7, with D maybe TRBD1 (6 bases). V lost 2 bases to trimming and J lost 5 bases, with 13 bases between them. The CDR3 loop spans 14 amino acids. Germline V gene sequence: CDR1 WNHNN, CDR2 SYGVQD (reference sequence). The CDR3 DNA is TGCGCCAGCAGTGAGAGTGGCAGGGGCGACGAGCAGTACTTC. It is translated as CASSESGRGDEQYF.

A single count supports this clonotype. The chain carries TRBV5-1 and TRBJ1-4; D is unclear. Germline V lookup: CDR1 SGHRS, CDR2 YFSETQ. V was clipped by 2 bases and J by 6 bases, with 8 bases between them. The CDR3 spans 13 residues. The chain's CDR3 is CASSLAPYEKLFF. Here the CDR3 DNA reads TGCGCCAGCAGCTTAGCCCCGTATGAAAAACTGTTTTTT.

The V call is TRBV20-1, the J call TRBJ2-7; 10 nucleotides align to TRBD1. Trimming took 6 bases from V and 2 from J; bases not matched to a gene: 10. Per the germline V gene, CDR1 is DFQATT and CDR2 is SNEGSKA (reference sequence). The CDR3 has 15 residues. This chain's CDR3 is CSALNPGQGAYEQYF. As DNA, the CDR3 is TGCAGTGCCCTCAATCCTGGACAGGGGGCCTACGAGCAGTACTTC.

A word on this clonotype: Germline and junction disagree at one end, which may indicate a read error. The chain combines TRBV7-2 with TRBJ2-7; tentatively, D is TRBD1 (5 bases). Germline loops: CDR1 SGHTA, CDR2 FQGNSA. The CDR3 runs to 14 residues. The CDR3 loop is CASSWAQVVYQHQF. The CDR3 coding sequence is TGTGCCAGCAGCTGGGCACAGGTTGTCTACCAGCACCAGTTC.

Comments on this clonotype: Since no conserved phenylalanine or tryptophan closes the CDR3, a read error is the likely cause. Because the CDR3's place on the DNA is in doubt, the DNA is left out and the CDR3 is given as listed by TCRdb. The CDR3 spells CASSEGGGMNTL. V and J are TRBV9 and TRBJ2-3; TRBD1 is the table's D call, not checked against the DNA. Germline assignment: CDR1 SGDLS and CDR2 YYNGEE. The CDR3 is 12 amino acids long, termini counted.

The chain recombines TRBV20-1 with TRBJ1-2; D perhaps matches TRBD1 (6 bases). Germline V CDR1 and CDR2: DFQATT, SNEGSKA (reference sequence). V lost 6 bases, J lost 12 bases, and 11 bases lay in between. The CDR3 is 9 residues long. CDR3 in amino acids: CSAKQGNTF. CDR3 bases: TGCAGTGCCAAACAGGGCAACACCTTC.

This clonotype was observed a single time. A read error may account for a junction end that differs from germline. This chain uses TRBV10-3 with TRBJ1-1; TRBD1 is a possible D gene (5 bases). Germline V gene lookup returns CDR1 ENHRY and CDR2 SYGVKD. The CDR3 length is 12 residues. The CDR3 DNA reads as TGTGCCAGCAGTGAGCCCAGGGCTGAAGATTTCTTT. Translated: CASSEPRAEDFF.

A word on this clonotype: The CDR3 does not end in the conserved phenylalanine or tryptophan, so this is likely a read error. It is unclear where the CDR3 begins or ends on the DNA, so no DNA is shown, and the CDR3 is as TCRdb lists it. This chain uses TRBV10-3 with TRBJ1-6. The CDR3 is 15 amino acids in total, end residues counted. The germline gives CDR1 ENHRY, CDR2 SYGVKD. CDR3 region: CAISYQGLNQAPRSS.

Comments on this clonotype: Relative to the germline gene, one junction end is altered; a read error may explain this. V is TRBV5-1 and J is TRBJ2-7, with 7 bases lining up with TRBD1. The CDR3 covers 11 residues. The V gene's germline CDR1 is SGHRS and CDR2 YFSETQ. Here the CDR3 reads CASSAGQAACF. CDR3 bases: TGCGCCAGCAGCGCCGGACAGGCCGCATGCTTC.

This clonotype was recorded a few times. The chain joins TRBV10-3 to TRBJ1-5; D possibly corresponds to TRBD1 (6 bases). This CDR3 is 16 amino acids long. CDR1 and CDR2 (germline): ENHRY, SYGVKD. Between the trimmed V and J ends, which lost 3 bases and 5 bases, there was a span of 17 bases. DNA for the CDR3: TGTGCCATCAGTGAACTGGGACACCAGAAAGATCAGCCCCAGCATTTT. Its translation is CAISELGHQKDQPQHF.

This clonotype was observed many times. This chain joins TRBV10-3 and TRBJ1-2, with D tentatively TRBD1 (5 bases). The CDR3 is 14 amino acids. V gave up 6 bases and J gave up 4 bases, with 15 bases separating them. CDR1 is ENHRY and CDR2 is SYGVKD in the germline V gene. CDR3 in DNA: TGTGCCATCAGCGCCAGGGAGGAGGGCTATGGCTACACCTTC. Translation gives CAISAREEGYGYTF.

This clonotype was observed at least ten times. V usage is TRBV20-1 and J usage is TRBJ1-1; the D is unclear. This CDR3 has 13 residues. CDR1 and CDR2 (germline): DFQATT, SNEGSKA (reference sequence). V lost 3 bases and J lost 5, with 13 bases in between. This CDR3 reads CSASGRVVTEAFF. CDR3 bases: TGCAGTGCTAGTGGCAGAGTAGTAACTGAAGCTTTCTTT.

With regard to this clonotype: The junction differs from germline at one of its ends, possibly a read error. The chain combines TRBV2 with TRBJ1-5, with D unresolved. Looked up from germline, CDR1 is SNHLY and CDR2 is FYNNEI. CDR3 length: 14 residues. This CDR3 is CASREQLSTLHFHF. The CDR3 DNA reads TGTGCCAGCAGAGAACAACTTTCCACCCTCCACTTTCATTTC.

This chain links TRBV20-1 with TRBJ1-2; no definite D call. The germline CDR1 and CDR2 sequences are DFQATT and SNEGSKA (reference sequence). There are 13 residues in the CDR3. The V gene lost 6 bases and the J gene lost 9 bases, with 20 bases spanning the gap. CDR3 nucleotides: TGCAGTGCCCGAGCCCCGGGCAGAGGCAGCTACACCTTC. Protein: CSARAPGRGSYTF.

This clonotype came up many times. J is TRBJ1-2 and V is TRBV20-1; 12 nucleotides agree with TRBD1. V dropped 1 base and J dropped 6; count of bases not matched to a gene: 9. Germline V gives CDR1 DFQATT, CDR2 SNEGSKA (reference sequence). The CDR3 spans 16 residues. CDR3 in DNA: TGCAGTGCTAGAGGAGAACCGGGACAGGGGGCAGATGGCTACACCTTC. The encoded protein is CSARGEPGQGADGYTF.

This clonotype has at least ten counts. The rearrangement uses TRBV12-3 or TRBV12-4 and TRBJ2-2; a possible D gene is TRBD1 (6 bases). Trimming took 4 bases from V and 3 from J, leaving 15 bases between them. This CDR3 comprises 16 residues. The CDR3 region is CASSWGRDIHTGELFF. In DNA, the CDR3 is TGTGCCAGCAGTTGGGGTCGGGACATCCACACCGGGGAGCTGTTTTTT.